The 9 T cell receptor beta chains listed next were all sequenced from one sample in a study of regulatory T cells in long-lasting Graves disease. Library construction for TCR beta used iRepertoire HTBI primers and Arm-PCR of CDR3 regions. TCRdb re-analysed the multiplex PCR reads in MiXCR, keeping a single row per CDR3 protein. The table has 400,000 to 500,000 distinct CDR3 sequences, around 15% seen once; the top ten hold 23%. Time point specified: newly diagnosed GD, antithyroid drugs for less than 3 months. With RNA extracted from PBMCs as input, the TCR library was made. These data were also reused for a study on T cells in Graves' hyperthyroidism and ophthalmopathy.

The sample here was peripheral blood mononuclear cells (PBMCs), taken at new diagnosis, from a patient treated with antithyroid drugs. The receptors were gathered from a woman aged 18-29 years with Graves disease.

The chain carries TRBV19 and TRBJ2-4; D is undetermined. Germline V gene sequence: CDR1 LNHDA, CDR2 SQIVND (reference sequence). V lost 1 base and J 7 bases, leaving 2 bases between the germline ends. The CDR3 runs 11 residues. The CDR3 spells CASSIGNIQYF. CDR3 nucleotide sequence: TGTGCCAGTAGTATAGGGAACATTCAGTACTTC.

This clonotype was counted ten times or more. The chain joins TRBV3-1 to TRBJ2-5; TRBD2 is a possible D gene (6 bases). Germline V gene sequence: CDR1 LGHDT, CDR2 YNNKEL (reference sequence). V lost 6 bases and J lost 3, with 20 bases in between. The length of the CDR3 is 16 residues. The CDR3 DNA is TGTGCCAGCAGAACGCTACTGGAGGGTCCTGAAGAGACCCAGTACTTC. Its protein is CASRTLLEGPEETQYF.

The genes are TRBV7-9 and TRBJ1-2; maybe TRBD1 (6 bases). V was pared by 3 bases and J by 5 bases, with 13 bases between. CDR3 length equals 14 residues. CDR1 and CDR2 (germline): SEHNR, FQNEAQ (reference sequence). The CDR3 DNA reads TGTGCCAGCAGCTTCGAGGGGGGCGGGTATGGCTACACCTTC. It codes for CASSFEGGGYGYTF.

This clonotype has at least ten counts. The rearrangement joins TRBV28 to TRBJ2-7; D not certain. The V end lost 4 bases, the J end lost 3 bases, and 16 bases lay between the germline ends. In germline, CDR1 is MDHEN, CDR2 SYDVKM. This CDR3 has 15 residues. CDR3 nucleotide sequence: TGTGCCAGCAGTTCCGTGTACGGCAGTGTCTACGAGCAGTACTTC. Its translation is CASSSVYGSVYEQYF.

This clonotype was observed at least ten times. The chain joins TRBV20-1 to TRBJ2-1; 7 positions agree with TRBD2. Trimming removed 1 base from V and 4 bases from J; junction bases left unmatched: 7. CDR3 size: 15 residues. Germline CDR1 is DFQATT and CDR2 is SNEGSKA (reference sequence). The CDR3 nucleotides read TGCAGTGCTAGAGGGGGCGGGAGCTGGTACAATGAGCAGTTCTTC. Translated, it gives CSARGGGSWYNEQFF.

This clonotype has more than one count but fewer than ten. The chain combines TRBV6-4 with TRBJ2-1; D uncertain. Germline loops: CDR1 MRHNA, CDR2 SNTAGT. The V gene lost 8 bases and the J gene lost 1 base, with 15 bases spanning the gap. This CDR3 has 15 amino acids. For the CDR3, the DNA is TGTGCCAGCCTGAGCCGCGACCCATCCTACAATGAGCAGTTCTTC. Translation: CASLSRDPSYNEQFF.

With respect to this clonotype: A read error is possible here, since a much larger clone lies one base away. Given the absence of the conserved phenylalanine or tryptophan at the CDR3 end, a read error is likely. The rearrangement uses TRBV20-1 and TRBJ2-5, with D possibly being TRBD1 (5 bases). Germline assignment: CDR1 DFQATT and CDR2 SNEGSKA (reference sequence). This CDR3 spans 13 amino acids. The ends were cut back, 6 bases at V and 5 bases at J, with 16 bases in the middle. CDR3 region: CSAPARARETQYL. CDR3 coding DNA: TGCAGTGCCCCCGCCAGGGCCCGGGAGACCCAGTACCTC.

Notes on this clonotype: This may arise from a read error, as a much more abundant clone is one base away. The rearrangement uses TRBV28 and TRBJ2-7, with 8 bases lining up with TRBD2. This CDR3 is 14 amino acids long. The ends lost 6 bases at V and 4 bases at J; junction bases unmatched: 8. CDR1 is MDHEN and CDR2 is SYDVKM in the germline V gene. The CDR3 DNA follows: TGTGCCAGCAGGAATGAGACTAGCGTTTACGAGCAGTACTTC. It codes for CASRNETSVYEQYF.

Many counts were recorded for this clonotype. The chain is built from TRBV2 and TRBJ2-3; 7 bases match TRBD2. The CDR3 spans 17 residues. V lost 6 bases to trimming and J lost 2 bases; unmatched junction nucleotides: 14. Germline V gene data show CDR1 as SNHLY and CDR2 as FYNNEI. CDR3 DNA: TGTGCCAGCAGGGGGCTAGCGGAAGATATACCCACAGATACGCAGTATTTT. Its protein is CASRGLAEDIPTDTQYF.